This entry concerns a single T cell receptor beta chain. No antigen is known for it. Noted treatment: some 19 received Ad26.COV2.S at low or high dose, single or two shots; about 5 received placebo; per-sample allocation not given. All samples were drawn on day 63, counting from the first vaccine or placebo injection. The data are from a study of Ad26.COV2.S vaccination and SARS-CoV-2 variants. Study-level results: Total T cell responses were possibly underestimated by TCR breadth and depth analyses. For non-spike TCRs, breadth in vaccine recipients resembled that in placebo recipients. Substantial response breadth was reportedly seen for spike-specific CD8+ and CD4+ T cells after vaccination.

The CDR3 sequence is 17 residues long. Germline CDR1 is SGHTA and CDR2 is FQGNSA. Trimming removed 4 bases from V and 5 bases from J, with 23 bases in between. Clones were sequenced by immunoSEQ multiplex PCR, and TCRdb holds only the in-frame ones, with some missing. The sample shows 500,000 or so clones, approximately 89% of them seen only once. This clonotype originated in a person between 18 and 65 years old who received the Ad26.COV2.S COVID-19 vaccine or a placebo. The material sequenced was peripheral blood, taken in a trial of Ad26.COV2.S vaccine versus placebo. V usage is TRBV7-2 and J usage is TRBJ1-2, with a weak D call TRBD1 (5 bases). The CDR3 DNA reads TGTGCCAGCAGCTCTCCGGGACGGTGGGCCCCCCGGTATGGCTACACCTTC. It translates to CASSSPGRWAPRYGYTF.